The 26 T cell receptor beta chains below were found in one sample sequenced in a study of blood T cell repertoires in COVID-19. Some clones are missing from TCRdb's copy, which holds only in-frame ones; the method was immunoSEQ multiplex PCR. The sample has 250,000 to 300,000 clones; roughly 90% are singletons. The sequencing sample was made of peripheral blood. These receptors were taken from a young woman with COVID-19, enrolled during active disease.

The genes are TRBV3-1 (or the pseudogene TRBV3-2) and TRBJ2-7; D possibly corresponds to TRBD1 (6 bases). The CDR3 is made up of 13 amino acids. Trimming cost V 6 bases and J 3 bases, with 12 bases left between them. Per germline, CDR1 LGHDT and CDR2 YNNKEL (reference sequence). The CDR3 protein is CASSPGTNYEQYF. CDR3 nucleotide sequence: TGTGCCAGCAGTCCCGGGACAAACTACGAGCAGTACTTC.

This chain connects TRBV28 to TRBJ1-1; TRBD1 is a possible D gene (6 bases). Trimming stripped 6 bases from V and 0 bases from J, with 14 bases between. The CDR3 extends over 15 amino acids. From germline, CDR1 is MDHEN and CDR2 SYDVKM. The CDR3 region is CASRKGGQMNTEAFF. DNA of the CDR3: TGTGCCAGCAGAAAAGGGGGACAAATGAACACTGAAGCTTTCTTT. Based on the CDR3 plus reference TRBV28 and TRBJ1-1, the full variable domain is DVKVTQSSRYLVKRTGEKVFLECVQDMDHENMFWYRQDPGLGLRLIYFSYDVKMKEKGDIPEGYSVSREKKERFSLILESASTNQTSMYLCASRKGGQMNTEAFFGQGTRLTVV.

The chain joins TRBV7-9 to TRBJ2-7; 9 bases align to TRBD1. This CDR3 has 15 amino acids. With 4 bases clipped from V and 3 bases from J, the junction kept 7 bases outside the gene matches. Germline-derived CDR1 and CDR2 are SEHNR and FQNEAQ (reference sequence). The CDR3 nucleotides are TGTGCCAGCAGCTCGTCCCGGGACAGGGTCTACGAGCAGTACTTC. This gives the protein CASSSSRDRVYEQYF.

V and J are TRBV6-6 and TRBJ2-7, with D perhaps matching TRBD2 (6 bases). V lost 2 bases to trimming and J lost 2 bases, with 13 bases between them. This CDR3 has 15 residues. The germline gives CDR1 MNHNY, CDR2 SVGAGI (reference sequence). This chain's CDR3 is CASSYGGGEAYEQYF. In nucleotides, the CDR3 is TGTGCCAGCAGTTACGGAGGCGGGGAGGCCTACGAGCAGTACTTC.

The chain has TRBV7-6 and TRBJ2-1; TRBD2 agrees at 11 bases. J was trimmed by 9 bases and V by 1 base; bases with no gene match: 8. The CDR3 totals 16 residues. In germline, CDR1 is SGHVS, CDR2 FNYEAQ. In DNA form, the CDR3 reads TGTGCCAGCAGCTTAGGGCTAGCGGGAGGTTTAGGTGAGCAGTTCTTC. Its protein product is CASSLGLAGGLGEQFF.

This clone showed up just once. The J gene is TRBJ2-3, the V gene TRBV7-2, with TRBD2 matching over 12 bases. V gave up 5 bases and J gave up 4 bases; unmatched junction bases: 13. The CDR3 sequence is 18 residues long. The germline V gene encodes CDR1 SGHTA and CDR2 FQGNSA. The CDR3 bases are TGTGCCAGCAGCCGCCGTATCCTGACTAGCGGGAGCCCAGATACGCAGTATTTT. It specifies CASSRRILTSGSPDTQYF.

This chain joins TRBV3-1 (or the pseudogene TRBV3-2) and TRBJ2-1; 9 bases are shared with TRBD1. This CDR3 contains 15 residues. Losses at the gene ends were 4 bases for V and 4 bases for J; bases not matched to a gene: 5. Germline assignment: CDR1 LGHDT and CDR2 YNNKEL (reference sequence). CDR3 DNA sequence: TGTGCCAGCAGCCCGGACAGGGGCGCGTACAATGAGCAGTTCTTC. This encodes CASSPDRGAYNEQFF.

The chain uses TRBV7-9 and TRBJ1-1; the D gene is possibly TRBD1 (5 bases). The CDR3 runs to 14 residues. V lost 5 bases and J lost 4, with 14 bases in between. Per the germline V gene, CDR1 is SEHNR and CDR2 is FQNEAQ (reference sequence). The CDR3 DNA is TGTGCCAGCAGCCTTCGGCAGGGCATCACTGAAGCTTTCTTT. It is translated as CASSLRQGITEAFF. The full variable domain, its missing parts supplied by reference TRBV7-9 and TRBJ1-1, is DTGVSQNPRHKITKRGQNVTFRCDPISEHNRLYWYRQTLGQGPEFLTYFQNEAQLEKSRLLSDRFSAERPKGSFSTLEIQRTEQGDSAMYLCASSLRQGITEAFFGQGTRLTVV.

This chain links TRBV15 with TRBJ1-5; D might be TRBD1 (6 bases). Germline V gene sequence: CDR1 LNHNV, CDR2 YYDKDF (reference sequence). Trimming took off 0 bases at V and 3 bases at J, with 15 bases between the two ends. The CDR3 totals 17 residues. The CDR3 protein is CATSREDKAGVNQPQHF. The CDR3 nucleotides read TGTGCCACCAGCAGAGAGGACAAGGCAGGGGTCAATCAGCCCCAGCATTTT. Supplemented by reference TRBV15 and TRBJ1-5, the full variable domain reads DAMVIQNPRYQVTQFGKPVTLSCSQTLNHNVMYWYQQKSSQAPKLLFHYYDKDFNNEADTPDNFQSRRPNTSFCFLDIRSPGLGDTAMYLCATSREDKAGVNQPQHFGDGTRLSIL.

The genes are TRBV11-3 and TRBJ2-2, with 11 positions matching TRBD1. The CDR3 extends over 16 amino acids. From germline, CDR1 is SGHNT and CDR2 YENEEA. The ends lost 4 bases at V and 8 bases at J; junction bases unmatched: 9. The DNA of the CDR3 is TGTGCCAGCAGCTCCCCCTGGACAGGGGGCATTGGGGAGCTGTTTTTT. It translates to CASSSPWTGGIGELFF. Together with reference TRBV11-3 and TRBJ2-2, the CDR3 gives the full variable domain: EAGVVQSPRYKIIEKKQPVAFWCNPISGHNTLYWYLQNLGQGPELLIRYENEEAVDDSQLPKDRFSAERLKGVDSTLKIQPAELGDSAVYLCASSSPWTGGIGELFFGEGSRLTVL.

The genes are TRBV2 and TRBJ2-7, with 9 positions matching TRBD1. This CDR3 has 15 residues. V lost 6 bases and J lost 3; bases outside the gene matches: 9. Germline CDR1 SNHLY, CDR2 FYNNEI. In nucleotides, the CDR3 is TGTGCCAGCAGCGGGACAGGGTTCACTTTCTACGAGCAGTACTTC. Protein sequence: CASSGTGFTFYEQYF.

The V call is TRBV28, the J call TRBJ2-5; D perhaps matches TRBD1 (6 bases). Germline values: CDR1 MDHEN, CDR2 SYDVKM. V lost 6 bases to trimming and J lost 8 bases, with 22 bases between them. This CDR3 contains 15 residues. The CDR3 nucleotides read TGTGCCAGCAGAGATAATGGACAGCTCGAGCTTACCCAGTACTTC. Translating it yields CASRDNGQLELTQYF.

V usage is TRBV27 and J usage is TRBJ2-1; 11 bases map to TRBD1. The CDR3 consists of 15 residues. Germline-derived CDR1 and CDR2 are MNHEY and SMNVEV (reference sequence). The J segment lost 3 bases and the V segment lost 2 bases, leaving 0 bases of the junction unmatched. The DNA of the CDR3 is TGTGCCAGCAGTTTAGGGACAGGGGGCTACAATGAGCAGTTCTTC. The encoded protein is CASSLGTGGYNEQFF.

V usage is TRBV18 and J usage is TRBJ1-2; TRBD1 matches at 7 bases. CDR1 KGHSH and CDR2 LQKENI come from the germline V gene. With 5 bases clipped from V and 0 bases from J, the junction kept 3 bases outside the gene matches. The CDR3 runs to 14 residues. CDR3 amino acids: CASSEGQTNYGYTF. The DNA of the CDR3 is TGTGCCAGCTCAGAGGGACAGACTAACTATGGCTACACCTTC.

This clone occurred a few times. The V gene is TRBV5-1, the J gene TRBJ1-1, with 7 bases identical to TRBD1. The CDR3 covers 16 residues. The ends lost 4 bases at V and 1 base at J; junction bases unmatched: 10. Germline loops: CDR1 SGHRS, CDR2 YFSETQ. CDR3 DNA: TGCGCCAGCAGCCCCCGGGAGGGGGCGACGAACACTGAAGCTTTCTTT. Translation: CASSPREGATNTEAFF.

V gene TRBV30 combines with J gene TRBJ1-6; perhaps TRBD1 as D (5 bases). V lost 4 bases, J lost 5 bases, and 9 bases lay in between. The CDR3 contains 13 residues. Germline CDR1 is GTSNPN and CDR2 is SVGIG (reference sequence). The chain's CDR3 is CAWKIGDNSPLHF. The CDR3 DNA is TGTGCCTGGAAGATAGGGGATAATTCACCCCTCCACTTT.

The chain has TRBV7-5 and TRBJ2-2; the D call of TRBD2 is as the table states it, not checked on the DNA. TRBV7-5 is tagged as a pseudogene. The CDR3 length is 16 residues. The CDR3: CVRSLSGRASTGELFF. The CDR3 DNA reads TGTGTCAGAAGCCTGAGCGGGAGGGCTAGCACCGGGGAGCTGTTTTTT.

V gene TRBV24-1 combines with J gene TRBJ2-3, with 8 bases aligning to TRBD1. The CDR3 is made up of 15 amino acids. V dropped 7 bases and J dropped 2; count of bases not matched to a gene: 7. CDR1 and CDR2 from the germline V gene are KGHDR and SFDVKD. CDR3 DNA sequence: TGTGCCACCAGCTTGGGGACAGGCTACACAGATACGCAGTATTTT. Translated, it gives CATSLGTGYTDTQYF.

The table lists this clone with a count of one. The CDR3: CAWSRLAGSYNEQFF. DNA of the CDR3: TGTGCCTGGAGTAGACTAGCGGGATCCTACAATGAGCAGTTCTTC. V usage is TRBV30 and J usage is TRBJ2-1, with 11 nucleotides matching TRBD2. J was trimmed by 1 base and V by 2 bases; bases with no gene match: 1. Germline CDR1 is GTSNPN and CDR2 is SVGIG (reference sequence). This CDR3 has 15 amino acids.

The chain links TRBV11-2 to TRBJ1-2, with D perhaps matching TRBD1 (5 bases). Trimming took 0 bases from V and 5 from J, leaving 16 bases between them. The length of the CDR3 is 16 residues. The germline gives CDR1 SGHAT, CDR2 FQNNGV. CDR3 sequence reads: CASSLDRRGLRYGYTF. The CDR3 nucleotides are TGTGCCAGCAGCTTAGATCGGAGGGGCCTACGGTATGGCTACACCTTC.

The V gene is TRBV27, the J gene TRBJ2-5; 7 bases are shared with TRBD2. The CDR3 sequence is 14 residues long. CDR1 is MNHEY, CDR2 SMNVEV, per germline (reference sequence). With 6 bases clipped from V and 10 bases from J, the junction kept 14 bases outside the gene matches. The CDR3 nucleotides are TGTGCCAGCAGAGCCCTAGCGGACGGGGGAGGCCAGTACTTC. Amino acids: CASRALADGGGQYF.

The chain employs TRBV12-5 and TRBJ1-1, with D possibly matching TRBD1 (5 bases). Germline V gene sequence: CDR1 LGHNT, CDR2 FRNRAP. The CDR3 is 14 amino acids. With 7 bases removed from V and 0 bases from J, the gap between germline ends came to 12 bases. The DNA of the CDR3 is TGTGCTAGTGCGGTGGACATAATGAACACTGAAGCTTTCTTT. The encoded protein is CASAVDIMNTEAFF.

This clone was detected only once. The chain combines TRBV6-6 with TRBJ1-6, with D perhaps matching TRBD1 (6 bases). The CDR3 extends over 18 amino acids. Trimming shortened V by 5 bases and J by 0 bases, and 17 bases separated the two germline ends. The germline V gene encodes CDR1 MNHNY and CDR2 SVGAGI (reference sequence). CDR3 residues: CASSRGAGEHSYNSPLHF. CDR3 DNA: TGTGCCAGCAGTCGAGGGGCAGGGGAGCACTCCTATAATTCACCCCTCCACTTT.

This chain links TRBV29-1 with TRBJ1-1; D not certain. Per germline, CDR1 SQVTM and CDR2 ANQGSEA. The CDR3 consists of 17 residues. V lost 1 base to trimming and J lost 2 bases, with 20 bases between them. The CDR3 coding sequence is TGCAGCGTTGAAGGTGGTTTAGGCAGGCGCGTTAACACTGAAGCTTTCTTT. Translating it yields CSVEGGLGRRVNTEAFF.

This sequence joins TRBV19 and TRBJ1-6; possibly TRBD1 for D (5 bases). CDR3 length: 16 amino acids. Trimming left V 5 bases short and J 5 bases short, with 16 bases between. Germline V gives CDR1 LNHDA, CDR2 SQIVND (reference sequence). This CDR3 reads CASSEQGGRHNSPLHF. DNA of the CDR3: TGTGCCAGTAGTGAGCAGGGAGGGAGGCATAATTCACCCCTCCACTTT. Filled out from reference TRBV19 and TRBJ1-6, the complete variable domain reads DGGITQSPKYLFRKEGQNVTLSCEQNLNHDAMYWYRQDPGQGLRLIYYSQIVNDFQKGDIAEGYSVSREKKESFPLTVTSAQKNPTAFYLCASSEQGGRHNSPLHFGNGTRLTVT.

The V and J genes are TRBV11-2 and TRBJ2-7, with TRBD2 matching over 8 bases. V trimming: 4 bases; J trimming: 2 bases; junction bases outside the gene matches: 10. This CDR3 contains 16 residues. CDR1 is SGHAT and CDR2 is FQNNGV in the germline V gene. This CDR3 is CASSYQSGTSAYEQYF. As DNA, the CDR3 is TGTGCCAGCAGCTACCAATCCGGGACTAGTGCCTACGAGCAGTACTTC. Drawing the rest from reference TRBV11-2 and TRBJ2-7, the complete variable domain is EAGVAQSPRYKIIEKRQSVAFWCNPISGHATLYWYQQILGQGPKLLIQFQNNGVVDDSQLPKDRFSAERLKGVDSTLKIQPAKLEDSAVYLCASSYQSGTSAYEQYFGPGTRLTVT.